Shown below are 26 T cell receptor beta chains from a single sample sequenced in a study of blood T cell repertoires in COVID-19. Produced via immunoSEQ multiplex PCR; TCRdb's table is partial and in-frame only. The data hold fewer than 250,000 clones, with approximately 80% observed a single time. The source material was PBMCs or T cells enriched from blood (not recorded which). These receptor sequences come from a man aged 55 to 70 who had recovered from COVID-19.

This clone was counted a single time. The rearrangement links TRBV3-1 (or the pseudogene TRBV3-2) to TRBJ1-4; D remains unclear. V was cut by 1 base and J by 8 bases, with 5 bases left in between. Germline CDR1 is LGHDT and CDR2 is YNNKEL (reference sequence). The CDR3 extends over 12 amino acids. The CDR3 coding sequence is TGTGCCAGCAGCCAAGCGGGAGAAAAACTGTTTTTT. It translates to CASSQAGEKLFF.

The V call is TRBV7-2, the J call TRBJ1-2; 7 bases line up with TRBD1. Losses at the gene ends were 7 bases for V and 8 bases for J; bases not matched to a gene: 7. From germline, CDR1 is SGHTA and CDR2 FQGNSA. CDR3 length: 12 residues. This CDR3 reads CASTVQGRGYTF. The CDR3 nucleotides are TGTGCCAGCACCGTACAGGGGCGCGGCTACACCTTC.

The CDR3 spells CASSAWTRVQETQYF. CDR3 coding DNA: TGCGCCAGCAGCGCGTGGACAAGGGTCCAAGAGACCCAGTACTTC. This chain joins TRBV5-1 and TRBJ2-5; a weak D match, TRBD1 (5 bases). The CDR3 consists of 15 residues. Trimming stripped 4 bases from V and 1 base from J, with 14 bases between. Looked up from germline, CDR1 is SGHRS and CDR2 is YFSETQ.

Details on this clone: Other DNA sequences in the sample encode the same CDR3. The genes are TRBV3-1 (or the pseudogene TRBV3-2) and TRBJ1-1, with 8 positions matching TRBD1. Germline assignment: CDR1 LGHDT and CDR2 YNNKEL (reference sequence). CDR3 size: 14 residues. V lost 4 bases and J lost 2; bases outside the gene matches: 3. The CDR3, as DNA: TGTGCCAGCAGCCCGGGACAGGCCAACACTGAAGCTTTCTTT. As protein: CASSPGQANTEAFF.

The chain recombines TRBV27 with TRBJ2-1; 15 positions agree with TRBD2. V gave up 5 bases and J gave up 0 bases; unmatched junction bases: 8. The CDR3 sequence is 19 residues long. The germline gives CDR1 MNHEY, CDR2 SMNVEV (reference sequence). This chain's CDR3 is CASSPSGLAGGPSYNEQFF. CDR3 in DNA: TGTGCCAGCAGTCCCTCGGGACTAGCGGGGGGTCCCTCCTACAATGAGCAGTTCTTC.

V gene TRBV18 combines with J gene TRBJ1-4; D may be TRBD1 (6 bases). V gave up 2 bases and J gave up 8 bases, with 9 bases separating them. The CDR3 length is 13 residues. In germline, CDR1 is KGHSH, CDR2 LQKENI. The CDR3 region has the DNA TGTGCCAGCTCACCATTGACAGGCGAAAAACTGTTTTTT. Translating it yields CASSPLTGEKLFF.

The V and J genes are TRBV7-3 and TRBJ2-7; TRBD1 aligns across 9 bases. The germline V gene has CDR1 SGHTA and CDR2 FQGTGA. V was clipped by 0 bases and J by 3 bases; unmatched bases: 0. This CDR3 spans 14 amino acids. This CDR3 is CASSLTGQGYEQYF. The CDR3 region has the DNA TGTGCCAGCAGCTTAACGGGACAGGGCTACGAGCAGTACTTC.

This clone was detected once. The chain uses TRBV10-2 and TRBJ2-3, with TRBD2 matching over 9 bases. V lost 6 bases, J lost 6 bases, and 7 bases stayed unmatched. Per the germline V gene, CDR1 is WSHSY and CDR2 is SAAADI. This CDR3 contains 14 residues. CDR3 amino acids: CASRPSGVADTQYF. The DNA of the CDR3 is TGCGCCAGCAGACCTAGCGGGGTTGCGGATACGCAGTATTTT.

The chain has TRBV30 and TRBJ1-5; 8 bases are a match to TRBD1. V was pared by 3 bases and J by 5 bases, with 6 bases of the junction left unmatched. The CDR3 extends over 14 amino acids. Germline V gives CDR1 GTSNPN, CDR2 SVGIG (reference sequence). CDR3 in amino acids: CAWSIRGPDQPQHF. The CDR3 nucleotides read TGTGCCTGGAGCATCAGGGGGCCTGATCAGCCCCAGCATTTT.

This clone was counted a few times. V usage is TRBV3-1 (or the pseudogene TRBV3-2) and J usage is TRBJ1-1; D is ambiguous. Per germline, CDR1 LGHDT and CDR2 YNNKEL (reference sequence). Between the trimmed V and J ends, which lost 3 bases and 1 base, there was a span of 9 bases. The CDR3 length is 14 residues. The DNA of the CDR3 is TGTGCCAGCAGCCATGCGATACCGAACACTGAAGCTTTCTTT. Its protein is CASSHAIPNTEAFF.

The CDR3 bases are TGTGCCAGCAGCTTAAACGCAGGGTTAGCCAAAAACATTCAGTACTTC. Translated, it gives CASSLNAGLAKNIQYF. V gene TRBV7-2 combines with J gene TRBJ2-4; tentatively, D is TRBD1 (5 bases). The CDR3 covers 16 residues. Trimming cost V 2 bases and J 0 bases, with 11 bases left between them. Germline CDR1 and CDR2: SGHTA and FQGNSA.

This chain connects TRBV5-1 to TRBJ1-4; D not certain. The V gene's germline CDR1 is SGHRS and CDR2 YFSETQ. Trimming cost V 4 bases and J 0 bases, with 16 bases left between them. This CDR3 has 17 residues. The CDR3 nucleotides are TGCGCCAGCAGCCGCCAAGCTACGGTTGCAACTAATGAAAAACTGTTTTTT. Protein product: CASSRQATVATNEKLFF.

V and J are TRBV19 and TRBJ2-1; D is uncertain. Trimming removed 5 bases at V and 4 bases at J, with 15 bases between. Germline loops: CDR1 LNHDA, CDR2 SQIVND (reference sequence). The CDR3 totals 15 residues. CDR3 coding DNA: TGTGCCAGTAGTCCACGGGTACTGAGTTACAATGAGCAGTTCTTC. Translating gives CASSPRVLSYNEQFF.

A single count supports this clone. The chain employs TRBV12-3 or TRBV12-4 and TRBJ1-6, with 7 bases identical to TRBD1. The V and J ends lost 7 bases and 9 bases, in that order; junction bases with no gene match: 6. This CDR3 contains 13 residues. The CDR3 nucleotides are TGTGCCAGCACCACGGACAGGCCTTCACCCCTCCACTTT. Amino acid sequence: CASTTDRPSPLHF.

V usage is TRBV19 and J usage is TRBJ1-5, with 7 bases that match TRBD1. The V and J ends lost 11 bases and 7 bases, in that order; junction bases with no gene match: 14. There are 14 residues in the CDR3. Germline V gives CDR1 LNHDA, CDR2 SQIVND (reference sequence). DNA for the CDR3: TGTGCCGCCAGTGAAGGGGGCCGGGGACAGCCCCAGCATTTT. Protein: CAASEGGRGQPQHF.

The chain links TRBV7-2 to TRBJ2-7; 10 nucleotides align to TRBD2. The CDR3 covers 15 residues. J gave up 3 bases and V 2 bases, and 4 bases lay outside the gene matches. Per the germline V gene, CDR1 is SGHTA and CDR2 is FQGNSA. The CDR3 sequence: CASSLTSGTNYEQYF. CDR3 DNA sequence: TGTGCCAGCAGCTTAACTAGCGGGACGAACTACGAGCAGTACTTC.

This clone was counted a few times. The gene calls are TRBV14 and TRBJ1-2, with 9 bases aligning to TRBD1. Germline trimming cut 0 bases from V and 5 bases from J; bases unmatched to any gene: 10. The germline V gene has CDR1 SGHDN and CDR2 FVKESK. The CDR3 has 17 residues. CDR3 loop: CASSQDFPGQGIYGYTF. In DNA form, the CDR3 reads TGTGCCAGCAGCCAAGATTTCCCGGGACAGGGCATATATGGCTACACCTTC.

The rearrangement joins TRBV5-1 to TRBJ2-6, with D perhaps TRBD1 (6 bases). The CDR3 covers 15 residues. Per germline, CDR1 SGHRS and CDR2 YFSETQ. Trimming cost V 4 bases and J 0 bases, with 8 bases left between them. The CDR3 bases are TGCGCCAGCAGCGGGGACATCTCTGGGGCCAACGTCCTGACTTTC. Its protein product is CASSGDISGANVLTF.

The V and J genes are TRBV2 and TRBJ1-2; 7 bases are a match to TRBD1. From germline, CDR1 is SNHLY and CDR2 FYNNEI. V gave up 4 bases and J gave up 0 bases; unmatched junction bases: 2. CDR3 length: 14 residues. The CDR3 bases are TGTGCCAGCAGTGGGACAGGTACTAACTATGGCTACACCTTC. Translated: CASSGTGTNYGYTF.

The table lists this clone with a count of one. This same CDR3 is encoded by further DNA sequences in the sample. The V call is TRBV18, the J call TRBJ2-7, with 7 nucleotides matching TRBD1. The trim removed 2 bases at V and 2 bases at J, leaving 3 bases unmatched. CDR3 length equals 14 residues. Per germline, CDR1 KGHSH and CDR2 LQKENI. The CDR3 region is CASSPGQGAYEQYF. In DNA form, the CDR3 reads TGTGCCAGCTCACCAGGGCAGGGGGCCTACGAGCAGTACTTC.

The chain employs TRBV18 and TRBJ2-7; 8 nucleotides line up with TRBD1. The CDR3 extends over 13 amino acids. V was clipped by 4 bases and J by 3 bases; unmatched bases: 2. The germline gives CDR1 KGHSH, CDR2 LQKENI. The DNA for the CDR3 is TGTGCCAGCTCACTTGACAGGGGCTACGAGCAGTACTTC. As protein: CASSLDRGYEQYF.

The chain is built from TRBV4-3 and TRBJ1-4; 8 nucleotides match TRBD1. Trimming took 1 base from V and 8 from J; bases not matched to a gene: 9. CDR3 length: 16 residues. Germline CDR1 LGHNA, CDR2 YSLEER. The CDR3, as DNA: TGCGCCAGCAGCCAAGGGGACAGGCCGATCGGAGAAAAACTGTTTTTT. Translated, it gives CASSQGDRPIGEKLFF.

The CDR3 nucleotides are TGTGCCAGCAGTCAAAACCGGGACTACGCCAGCTACGAGCAGTACTTC. Residues: CASSQNRDYASYEQYF. This chain uses TRBV2 with TRBJ2-7; 7 nucleotides match TRBD2. Looked up from germline, CDR1 is SNHLY and CDR2 is FYNNEI. Trimming took 5 bases from V and 3 from J; bases not matched to a gene: 13. The CDR3 is 16 residues long.

CDR3 coding DNA: TGCGCCAGCAGCCAAGATCACCAGGGGGCCGGGGAGCTGTTTTTT. Protein sequence: CASSQDHQGAGELFF. The rearrangement links TRBV4-3 to TRBJ2-2; TRBD1 agrees at 7 bases. The CDR3 has 15 residues. Germline V lookup: CDR1 LGHNA, CDR2 YSLEER. V was clipped by 0 bases and J by 6 bases; unmatched bases: 4.

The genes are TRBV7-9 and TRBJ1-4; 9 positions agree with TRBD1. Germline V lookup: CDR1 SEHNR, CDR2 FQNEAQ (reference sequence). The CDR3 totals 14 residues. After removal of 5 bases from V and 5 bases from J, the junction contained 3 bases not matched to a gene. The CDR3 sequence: CASSPTGGNEKLFF. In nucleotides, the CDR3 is TGTGCCAGCAGCCCGACAGGGGGAAATGAAAAACTGTTTTTT.

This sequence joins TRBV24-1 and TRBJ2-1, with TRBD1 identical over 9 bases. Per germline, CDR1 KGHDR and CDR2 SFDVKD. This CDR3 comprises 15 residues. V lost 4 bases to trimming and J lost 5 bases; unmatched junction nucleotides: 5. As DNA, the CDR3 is TGTGCCACCAGTGACCCGACAGGGGGTGACAATGAGCAGTTCTTC. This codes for CATSDPTGGDNEQFF.